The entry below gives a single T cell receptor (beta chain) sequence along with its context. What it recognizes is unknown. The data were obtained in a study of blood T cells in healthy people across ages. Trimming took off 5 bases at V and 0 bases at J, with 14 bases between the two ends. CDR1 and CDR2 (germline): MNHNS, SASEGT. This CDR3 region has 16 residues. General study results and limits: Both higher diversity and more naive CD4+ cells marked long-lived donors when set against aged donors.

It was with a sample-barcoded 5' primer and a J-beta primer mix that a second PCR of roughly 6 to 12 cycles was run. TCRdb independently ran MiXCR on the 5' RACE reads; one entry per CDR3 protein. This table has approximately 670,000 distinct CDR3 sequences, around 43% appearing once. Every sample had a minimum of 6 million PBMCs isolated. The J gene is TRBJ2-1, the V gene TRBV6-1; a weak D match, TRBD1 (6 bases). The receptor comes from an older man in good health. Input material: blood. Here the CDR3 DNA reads TGTGCCAGCAGTAATCGACAGGCACGCTCCTACAATGAGCAGTTCTTC. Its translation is CASSNRQARSYNEQFF.